The sequence of this TCR beta chain was determined in a study of blood T cells in healthy people across ages. This CDR3 region has 20 residues. Next came a second PCR, run for about 7 to 12 cycles, which used a sample-barcoded 5' primer along with a J-beta primer mix. TCRdb redid the calling of the 5' RACE reads with MiXCR, one entry per CDR3 protein. Among hundreds of thousands of distinct CDR3 sequences, roughly 50% were seen once, and the ten largest hold 30% to 40%. The sequence was collected from a woman in her sixties or seventies in good health. The V and J genes are TRBV21-1 and TRBJ2-5; the D call in the table, TRBD1, was not verified against the DNA. The J call is in doubt because the DNA end fits TRBJ2-7 better. TRBV21-1 is annotated as a pseudogene. The sample was blood. The CDR3 loop reads CASSKAGLGIRQGLNYEQYF. CDR3 DNA sequence: TGTGCCAGCAGCAAAGCGGGACTGGGCATCCGACAGGGATTAAATTACGAGCAGTACTTC.